These 19 T cell receptor beta chains came from one sample sequenced in a study of CD8+ T cells in alopecia areata listed by TCRdb under 2018. The library was generated by the immunoSEQ multiplex PCR assay. RNA was extracted from all samples and reverse transcribed into cDNA, which served as template for TCR sequencing. TCRdb retrieved this table from immuneACCESS and kept in-frame rearrangements only. Not all clones are present; in checked studies, unresolved V genes account for under half, and no reason is known for the remainder. Here the sample has roughly 100,000 clones; approximately 58% occur a single time. Around 8.8% of the sample belongs to the ten largest clones. Sequencing was carried out using CD4+ T cells sorted from blood. All receptors come from a human donor in good health.

This clone turned up a few times. The gene calls are TRBV9 and TRBJ1-6; 11 nucleotides agree with TRBD1. Trimming removed 3 bases from V and 10 bases from J; junction bases left unmatched: 12. Germline V gene data show CDR1 as SGDLS and CDR2 as YYNGEE. The CDR3 sequence is 17 residues long. The CDR3 loop is CASSAGAGTGGLSPLHF. CDR3 DNA sequence: TGTGCCAGCAGCGCTGGGGCCGGGACAGGGGGTTTGTCACCCCTCCACTTT.

The V call is TRBV7-9, the J call TRBJ2-6; D gene ambiguous. CDR1 is SEHNR and CDR2 is FQNEAQ in the germline V gene (reference sequence). V lost 3 bases and J lost 0, with 12 bases in between. The CDR3 spans 17 residues. The CDR3 sequence: CASSFRTYSSGANVLTF. The CDR3 DNA reads TGTGCCAGCAGCTTCCGGACGTACAGCTCTGGGGCCAACGTCCTGACTTTC.

The chain joins TRBV29-1 to TRBJ2-3, with D perhaps matching TRBD1 (7 bases). CDR1 SQVTM and CDR2 ANQGSEA come from the germline V gene. The CDR3 is 13 amino acids. The ends were cut back, 6 bases at V and 2 bases at J, with 12 bases in the middle. The CDR3 loop is CSVRGTVTDTQYF. The DNA of the CDR3 is TGCAGCGTCCGCGGGACAGTCACAGATACGCAGTATTTT.

The chain employs TRBV10-2 and TRBJ2-7; 9 bases agree with TRBD1. Trimming cost V 6 bases and J 4 bases; bases outside gene matches: 16. CDR3 length equals 17 residues. From germline, CDR1 is WSHSY and CDR2 SAAADI. The CDR3 loop is CASSDPLGQGFSYEQYF. CDR3 in DNA: TGCGCCAGCAGCGACCCTTTGGGACAGGGATTCTCATACGAGCAGTACTTC.

The chain recombines TRBV5-6 with TRBJ2-5, with D unclear. The CDR3 is 14 amino acids. V gave up 2 bases and J gave up 6 bases, with 14 bases separating them. Germline CDR1 and CDR2: SGHDT and YYEEEE. CDR3 coding DNA: TGTGCCAGCAGCTTCCGATTCTCGTGGCAGACCCAGTACTTC. Translated, it gives CASSFRFSWQTQYF.

The V call is TRBV6-1, the J call TRBJ2-7; D gene uncertain. From germline, CDR1 is MNHNS and CDR2 SASEGT. Trimming removed 1 base at V and 7 bases at J, with 8 bases between. CDR3 length: 12 amino acids. The CDR3, as DNA: TGTGCCAGCAGTGAAGTGAATGAGGAGCAGTACTTC. It is translated as CASSEVNEEQYF.

This clone was counted a few times. The genes are TRBV7-9 and TRBJ1-6; possible D gene TRBD1, 5 bases. The CDR3 covers 14 residues. CDR1 is SEHNR, CDR2 FQNEAQ, per germline (reference sequence). V gave up 0 bases and J gave up 7 bases, with 7 bases separating them. This CDR3 is CASSLAGVNSPLHF. As DNA, the CDR3 is TGTGCCAGCAGCTTAGCAGGGGTCAATTCACCCCTCCACTTT.

J is TRBJ1-2 and V is TRBV29-1; D unresolved. This CDR3 is built from 15 residues. The germline V and J ends were trimmed by 5 bases and 3 bases, with 19 bases remaining between them. CDR1 SQVTM and CDR2 ANQGSEA come from the germline V gene. The CDR3 nucleotides read TGCAGCGTTCGCCTGGCGAGCCCTGGGGACTATGGCTACACCTTC. It encodes CSVRLASPGDYGYTF.

A few counts support this clone. The chain couples TRBV7-3 to TRBJ2-6, with a possible D match to TRBD1 (5 bases). Germline V gene sequence: CDR1 SGHTA, CDR2 FQGTGA. The CDR3 extends over 14 amino acids. Trimming cost V 6 bases and J 4 bases, with 10 bases left between them. CDR3 sequence (DNA): TGTGCCAGCAGTCGACAGCCAGGGGCCAACGTCCTGACTTTC. It encodes CASSRQPGANVLTF.

The V call is TRBV2, the J call TRBJ2-2; tentative D call: TRBD2 (5 bases). Per the germline V gene, CDR1 is SNHLY and CDR2 is FYNNEI. The CDR3 is made up of 14 amino acids. The V end was cut by 6 bases, the J end by 2 bases, with 10 bases between. CDR3 sequence (DNA): TGTGCCAGCAGCCAGGACTTTAACACCGGGGAGCTGTTTTTT. Protein sequence: CASSQDFNTGELFF.

This chain uses TRBV7-8 with TRBJ2-3; no reliable D call. The CDR3 sequence is 12 residues long. Trimming removed 5 bases from V and 6 bases from J, with 9 bases in between. CDR1 SGHVS and CDR2 FQNEAQ come from the germline V gene. CDR3 DNA sequence: TGTGCCAGCAGCCAGGACGGGGATACGCAGTATTTT. Its protein is CASSQDGDTQYF.

This clone was counted only a few times. J is TRBJ1-4 and V is TRBV30; D is perhaps TRBD1 (6 bases). Trimming took 5 bases from V and 7 from J, leaving 14 bases between them. The CDR3 covers 13 residues. Germline V lookup: CDR1 GTSNPN, CDR2 SVGIG (reference sequence). CDR3 sequence: CAWVQGRGEKLFF. The CDR3 bases are TGTGCCTGGGTACAGGGAAGGGGTGAAAAACTGTTTTTT. The full variable domain, completed using reference TRBV30 and TRBJ1-4, is SQTIHQWPATLVQPVGSPLSLECTVEGTSNPNLYWYRQAAGRGLQLLFYSVGIGQISSEVPQNLSASRPQDRQFILSSKKLLLSDSGFYLCAWVQGRGEKLFFGSGTQLSVL.

This clone was seen a few times. The chain recombines TRBV7-9 with TRBJ2-5; D is unclear. V was pared by 3 bases and J by 1 base, with 6 bases between. Germline V gene lookup returns CDR1 SEHNR and CDR2 FQNEAQ (reference sequence). This CDR3 is built from 13 residues. CDR3 amino acids: CASSFLSQETQYF. CDR3 DNA sequence: TGTGCCAGCAGCTTCCTGAGCCAAGAGACCCAGTACTTC.

The chain employs TRBV25-1 and TRBJ2-4; 7 bases match TRBD2. The CDR3 is 15 amino acids. Trimming removed 7 bases from V and 2 bases from J; junction bases left unmatched: 8. The germline gives CDR1 MGHDK, CDR2 SYGVNS. The CDR3 is CASTGAGGTKNIQYF. The CDR3 DNA reads TGTGCCAGCACCGGGGCCGGGGGGACCAAAAACATTCAGTACTTC.

The chain employs TRBV5-4 and TRBJ1-4, with TRBD1 matching 10 bases. The CDR3 is 14 residues long. Losses at the gene ends were 4 bases for V and 6 bases for J; bases not matched to a gene: 3. From germline, CDR1 is SGHNT and CDR2 YYREEE (reference sequence). CDR3 sequence reads: CASSLDRGHEKLFF. For the CDR3, the DNA is TGTGCCAGCAGCCTCGACAGGGGGCATGAAAAACTGTTTTTT.

This chain uses TRBV18 with TRBJ2-2, with D possibly matching TRBD1 (6 bases). This CDR3 contains 15 residues. CDR1 is KGHSH and CDR2 is LQKENI in the germline V gene. Trimming removed 3 bases from V and 1 base from J, with 9 bases in between. The CDR3 reads CASSPAGENTGELFF. CDR3 nucleotides: TGTGCCAGCTCACCGGCAGGGGAGAACACCGGGGAGCTGTTTTTT.

The chain combines TRBV4-2 with TRBJ1-2; 9 nucleotides match TRBD1. The V gene's germline CDR1 is LGHNA and CDR2 YNFKEQ. The CDR3 contains 13 residues. J was trimmed by 8 bases and V by 4 bases; bases with no gene match: 5. The CDR3 sequence is CASSPGQGEGYTF. CDR3 DNA sequence: TGTGCCAGCAGCCCGGGACAGGGTGAAGGCTACACCTTC.

The chain has TRBV6-6 and TRBJ2-7; tentative D call: TRBD2 (5 bases). V lost 1 base to trimming and J lost 3 bases, with 7 bases between them. From germline, CDR1 is MNHNY and CDR2 SVGAGI (reference sequence). The CDR3 is 13 amino acids. The CDR3 spells CASSYYGDYEQYF. The CDR3 DNA sequence: TGTGCCAGCAGTTACTACGGGGACTACGAGCAGTACTTC.

This clone was counted many times. The chain uses TRBV27 and TRBJ1-6, with 11 bases lining up with TRBD1. V dropped 6 bases and J dropped 9; count of bases not matched to a gene: 10. The CDR3 runs to 16 residues. From germline, CDR1 is MNHEY and CDR2 SMNVEV (reference sequence). The CDR3 here is CASRRWTGGAGSPLHF. The CDR3 DNA is TGTGCCAGCAGACGATGGACAGGGGGCGCAGGTTCACCCCTCCACTTT.